The sequence of this T cell receptor (beta chain) was determined in a study of blood T cell repertoires in COVID-19. For the study at large: The analysed material was cDNA or gDNA that came from T cells, B-cell-depleted T cells, or PBMCs.

V was cut by 4 bases and J by 2 bases, with 9 bases left in between. In germline, CDR1 is MRHNA, CDR2 SNTAGT. The CDR3 is 14 amino acids. Clones were read by immunoSEQ multiplex PCR, and TCRdb kept only the in-frame ones, dropping some. The data contain a few hundred thousand clones, around four fifths of them singletons. Sequenced input: PBMCs or T cells enriched from blood (not recorded which). The V call is TRBV6-4, the J call TRBJ1-5; D is undetermined. The TCR was taken from a woman between 45 and 60 years old who had recovered from COVID-19. This CDR3 reads CASSAETGNQPQHF. CDR3 DNA: TGTGCCAGCAGTGCGGAGACTGGCAATCAGCCCCAGCATTTT.